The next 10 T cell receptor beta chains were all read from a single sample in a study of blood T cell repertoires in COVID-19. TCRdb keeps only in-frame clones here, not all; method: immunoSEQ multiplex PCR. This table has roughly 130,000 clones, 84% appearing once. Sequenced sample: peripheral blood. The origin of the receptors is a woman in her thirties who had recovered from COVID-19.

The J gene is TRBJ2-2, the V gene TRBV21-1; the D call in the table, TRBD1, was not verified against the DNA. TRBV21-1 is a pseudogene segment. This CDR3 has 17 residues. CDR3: CATRRGLFLVHTGELFF. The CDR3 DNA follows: TGTGCCACCCGCAGGGGGCTCTTCCTAGTTCACACCGGGGAGCTGTTTTTT.

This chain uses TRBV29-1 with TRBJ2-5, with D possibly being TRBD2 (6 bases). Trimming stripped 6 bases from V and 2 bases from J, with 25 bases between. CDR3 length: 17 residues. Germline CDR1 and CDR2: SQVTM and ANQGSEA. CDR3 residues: CSVETIDPGRDQETQYF. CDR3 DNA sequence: TGCAGCGTCGAGACGATAGACCCGGGGCGGGATCAAGAGACCCAGTACTTC.

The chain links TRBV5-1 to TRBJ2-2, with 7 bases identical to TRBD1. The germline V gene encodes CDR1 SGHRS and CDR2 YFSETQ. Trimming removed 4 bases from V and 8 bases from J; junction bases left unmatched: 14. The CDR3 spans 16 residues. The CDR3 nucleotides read TGCGCCAGCAGCCAAACGACAGGGTTGGTCAGAGGGGAGCTGTTTTTT. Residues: CASSQTTGLVRGELFF.

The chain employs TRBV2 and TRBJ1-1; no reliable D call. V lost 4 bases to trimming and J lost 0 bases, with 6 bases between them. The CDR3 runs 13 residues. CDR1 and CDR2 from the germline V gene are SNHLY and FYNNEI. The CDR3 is CASSGTVNTEAFF. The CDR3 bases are TGTGCCAGCAGTGGAACAGTGAACACTGAAGCTTTCTTT.

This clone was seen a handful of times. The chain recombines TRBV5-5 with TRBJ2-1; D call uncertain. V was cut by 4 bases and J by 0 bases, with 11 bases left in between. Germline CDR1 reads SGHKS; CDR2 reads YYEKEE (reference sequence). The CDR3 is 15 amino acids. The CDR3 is CASSHAGSSYNEQFF. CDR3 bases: TGTGCCAGCAGCCACGCAGGATCCTCCTACAATGAGCAGTTCTTC.

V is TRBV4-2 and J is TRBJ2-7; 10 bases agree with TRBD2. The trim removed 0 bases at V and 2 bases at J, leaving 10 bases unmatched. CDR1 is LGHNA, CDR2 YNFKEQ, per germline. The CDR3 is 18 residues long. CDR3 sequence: CASSQDGAGGPGAYEQYF. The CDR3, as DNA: TGTGCCAGCAGCCAAGATGGAGCGGGGGGGCCAGGGGCCTACGAGCAGTACTTC.

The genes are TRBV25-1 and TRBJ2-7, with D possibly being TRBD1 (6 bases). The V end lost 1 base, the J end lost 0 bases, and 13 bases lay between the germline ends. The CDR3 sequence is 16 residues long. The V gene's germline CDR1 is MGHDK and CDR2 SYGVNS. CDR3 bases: TGTGCCAGCAGTGAATGGAAGGGACATAGCTCCTACGAGCAGTACTTC. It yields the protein CASSEWKGHSSYEQYF.

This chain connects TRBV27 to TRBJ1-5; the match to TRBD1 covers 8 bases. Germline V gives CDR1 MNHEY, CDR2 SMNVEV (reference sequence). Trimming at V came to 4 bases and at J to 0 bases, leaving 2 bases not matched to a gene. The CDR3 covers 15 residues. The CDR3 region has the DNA TGTGCCAGCAGTTACCAGGGGGCTAGCAATCAGCCCCAGCATTTT. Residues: CASSYQGASNQPQHF.

The CDR3 reads CASRESVGRMLQYF. CDR3 DNA sequence: TGTGCCAGTAGAGAGTCGGTCGGGAGGATGTTGCAGTACTTC. The rearrangement joins TRBV19 to TRBJ2-7; 7 bases match TRBD2. CDR1 and CDR2 from the germline V gene are LNHDA and SQIVND (reference sequence). The CDR3 is 14 residues long. V lost 6 bases and J lost 9; bases outside the gene matches: 14. Variable domain in full (rest from reference TRBV19 and TRBJ2-7): DGGITQSPKYLFRKEGQNVTLSCEQNLNHDAMYWYRQDPGQGLRLIYYSQIVNDFQKGDIAEGYSVSREKKESFPLTVTSAQKNPTAFYLCASRESVGRMLQYFGPGTRLTVT.

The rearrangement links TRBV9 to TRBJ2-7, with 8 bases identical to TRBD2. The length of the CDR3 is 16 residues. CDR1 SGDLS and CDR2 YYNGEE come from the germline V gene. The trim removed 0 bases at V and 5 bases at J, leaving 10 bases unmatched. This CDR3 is CASSVAAGREGDEQYF. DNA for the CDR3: TGTGCCAGCAGCGTAGCTGCGGGACGGGAGGGCGACGAGCAGTACTTC.